The 6 T cell receptor beta chains reported below all come from one sample, sequenced in a study of vaccination effects on CD4 cells after COVID-19. TCRdb's copy holds only in-frame clones and misses some; the assay was immunoSEQ multiplex PCR. Altogether some 40,000 clones are present, 76% being singletons, with the ten largest covering 3.6%. Which antigens these TCRs recognize remains unknown. Culture proceeded for nine to eleven days, and CD4+ T cells were then isolated. The infection with SARS-CoV-2 (confirmed by PCR) occurred in this person between March and December 2020. Every participant took two doses of the BNT162b2 or mRNA-1273 vaccine. This sample comprised CD4+ T cells from PBMCs cultured without peptide, obtained after COVID-19 vaccination. The source is a human donor who had a prior SARS-CoV-2 infection.

This clone was recorded a few times. V is TRBV7-9 and J is TRBJ2-7; no clear D. V was pared by 2 bases and J by 1 base, with 9 bases between. This CDR3 comprises 14 residues. Germline V gives CDR1 SEHNR, CDR2 FQNEAQ (reference sequence). CDR3 in amino acids: CASSLFQESYEQYF. Written as DNA, the CDR3 is TGTGCCAGCAGCTTATTCCAGGAGTCCTACGAGCAGTACTTC.

The CDR3 DNA reads as TGCGCCAGCAGCTCTTCAAGGGCGGGCCGAGGGCTAGCGGGGGAAAATACCTACGAGCAGTACTTC. Translating gives CASSSSRAGRGLAGENTYEQYF. This chain links TRBV5-1 with TRBJ2-7, with 10 bases matching TRBD2. Trimming at V came to 3 bases and at J to 2 bases, leaving 26 bases not matched to a gene. In germline, CDR1 is SGHRS, CDR2 YFSETQ. This CDR3 region has 22 residues.

This clone was seen only a few times. Written as DNA, the CDR3 is TGTGCCAGAAGCTTGTACGGGACTGCCGATACGCAGTATTTT. It specifies CARSLYGTADTQYF. This chain connects TRBV5-3 to TRBJ2-3; the D gene is possibly TRBD2 (6 bases). TRBV5-3 counts as an open reading frame of uncertain function. Deletions cut 1 base from V and 6 bases from J, with 12 bases between. CDR3 length: 14 amino acids.

This clone was detected only once. The CDR3 loop is CASSFTRYTIYF. The CDR3 DNA follows: TGTGCCAGCAGTTTTACCCGTTACACCATATATTTT. The rearrangement joins TRBV12-3 or TRBV12-4 to TRBJ1-3, with D unresolved. The CDR3 has 12 residues. V lost 3 bases and J lost 8, with 8 bases in between.

V gene TRBV11-3 combines with J gene TRBJ2-7; no clear D. This CDR3 spans 14 amino acids. V lost 7 bases and J lost 1, with 14 bases in between. Germline CDR1 SGHNT, CDR2 YENEEA. CDR3 residues: CASIQWGRSYEQYF. The CDR3 DNA reads TGTGCCAGCATCCAATGGGGTCGGTCCTACGAGCAGTACTTC.

The chain joins TRBV7-2 to TRBJ2-4, with TRBD2 matching 8 bases. Germline trimming cut 1 base from V and 3 bases from J; bases unmatched to any gene: 8. The CDR3 spans 17 residues. CDR1 and CDR2 (germline): SGHTA, FQGNSA. In nucleotides, the CDR3 is TGTGCCAGCAGCTTAGTCCGAGCGGGAGTTGACAAAAACATTCAGTACTTC. It is translated as CASSLVRAGVDKNIQYF.